This TCR beta chain was found in a study of radiotherapy plus CTLA-4 blockade in lung cancer. The study's findings and limits: Increased serum interferon-beta after radiation also reportedly predicted response strongly.

The CDR3 has 16 amino acids. Per germline, CDR1 LNHDA and CDR2 SQIVND (reference sequence). V shed 7 bases, J shed 5 bases, and the junction held 14 bases outside the gene matches. On this clone itself: Its antigen is unknown.

Sequenced by immunoSEQ multiplex PCR; TCRdb stores in-frame clones only, minus some. The top ten clones hold around 4.5% of a sample with under 35,000 clones, under 85% of them seen once. The chain combines TRBV19 with TRBJ2-1; 7 nucleotides align to TRBD2. This specimen was peripheral blood, taken from a patient treated with radiotherapy plus ipilimumab. The TCR originated in a human donor with non-small cell lung cancer whose response to radiotherapy plus ipilimumab could not be evaluated. Here the CDR3 DNA reads TGTGCCAGTACCACCGGCCAGGCTAGCGGACACAATGAGCAGTTCTTC. This codes for CASTTGQASGHNEQFF.